In its sample, the clone carrying this T cell receptor (beta chain) was seen once. The sample belongs to a study of brain T cells in children with intractable seizures. The repertoire was sequenced with immunoSEQ multiplex PCR; TCRdb's copy has only in-frame clones and lacks some. The table includes around 80,000 clones, around nine tenths detected once. This CDR3 spans 15 amino acids. The sequence was collected from a girl aged 2 to 9 with Rasmussen encephalitis and intractable seizures. The chain links TRBV21-1 to TRBJ1-4. TRBV21-1 is a recognized pseudogene. The material was peripheral blood, obtained at surgery. The CDR3 region has the DNA TGTGCCAGCAGCGGGGAGGGAGGGGTAGGTGAAAAACTGTTTTTT. This encodes CASSGEGGVGEKLFF.